Following are 26 T cell receptor beta chains from one sample sequenced in a study of T cell repertoires in cytomegalovirus infection. TCRdb independently ran MiXCR on the reads; one entry per CDR3 protein. The table shows fewer than 550,000 distinct CDR3 sequences, with more than 15% occurring only once. The sample was CD8+ T cells from PBMCs. These receptors came from a human donor in good health (CMV status not recorded). Some clones in this sample may be carry-over from other donors' samples.

This clonotype was counted at least ten times. CDR3 sequence: CASSDGPTSNEQFF. The CDR3 DNA reads TGTGCCAGCAGTGATGGACCTACTAGCAATGAGCAGTTCTTC. The gene calls are TRBV6-4 and TRBJ2-1; TRBD2 might be the D (5 bases). The germline V and J ends were trimmed by 3 bases and 6 bases, with 12 bases remaining between them. CDR1 MRHNA and CDR2 SNTAGT come from the germline V gene. This CDR3 contains 14 residues.

This clonotype showed up just a few times. The CDR3 here is CASSDRGRYNEQFF. CDR3 DNA sequence: TGTGCCAGCAGCGACCGAGGGCGGTACAATGAGCAGTTCTTC. The rearrangement joins TRBV28 to TRBJ2-1; tentative D call: TRBD2 (5 bases). The CDR3 loop spans 14 amino acids. Trimming removed 6 bases at V and 4 bases at J, with 13 bases between. The germline V gene has CDR1 MDHEN and CDR2 SYDVKM.

This clonotype was picked up a small number of times. This chain joins TRBV4-1 and TRBJ1-4; 9 bases map to TRBD1. This CDR3 comprises 17 residues. CDR1 is MGHRA and CDR2 is YSYEKL in the germline V gene. Trimming at V came to 5 bases and at J to 5 bases, leaving 12 bases not matched to a gene. CDR3 DNA: TGCGCCAGCAGCAGCCCCGGACAGGGGTCCCTAAATGAAAAACTGTTTTTT. This codes for CASSSPGQGSLNEKLFF.

A few counts support this clonotype. The V gene is TRBV6-6, the J gene TRBJ2-7; D gene uncertain. Trimming cost V 5 bases and J 7 bases, with 9 bases left between them. The CDR3 contains 11 residues. Germline-derived CDR1 and CDR2 are MNHNY and SVGAGI (reference sequence). The CDR3 DNA is TGTGCCAGCAGTCCCTCTAGGGAGCAGTACTTC. Its translation: CASSPSREQYF.

This clonotype showed up just a few times. This rearrangement joins TRBV9 to TRBJ2-5; maybe TRBD1 (6 bases). Germline CDR1 is SGDLS and CDR2 is YYNGEE. V was clipped by 3 bases and J by 0 bases, with 15 bases between them. The CDR3 totals 16 residues. The CDR3 region has the DNA TGTGCCAGCAGCGCCGAGGGGGTAGAAAACCAAGAGACCCAGTACTTC. This encodes CASSAEGVENQETQYF.

This clonotype was observed at least ten times. The rearrangement joins TRBV4-2 to TRBJ2-2; 14 nucleotides agree with TRBD2. The CDR3 contains 19 residues. Germline-derived CDR1 and CDR2 are LGHNA and YNFKEQ. J lost 4 bases, V lost 0 bases, and 7 bases had no gene match. The CDR3 DNA reads as TGTGCCAGCAGCCAAGATGGGACTAGCGGGAGCACGGTCACCGGGGAGCTGTTTTTT. This gives the protein CASSQDGTSGSTVTGELFF.

This clonotype was counted many times. This chain uses TRBV4-1 with TRBJ2-7; no definite D call. This CDR3 comprises 16 residues. V lost 4 bases, J lost 0 bases, and 16 bases lay in between. Germline V lookup: CDR1 MGHRA, CDR2 YSYEKL. This chain's CDR3 is CASSRKAGPSSYEQYF. The CDR3 DNA sequence: TGCGCCAGCAGCCGGAAGGCAGGTCCTAGCTCCTACGAGCAGTACTTC.

The V and J genes are TRBV7-3 and TRBJ2-1; 7 bases align to TRBD1. V gave up 4 bases and J gave up 3 bases; unmatched junction bases: 9. CDR1 is SGHTA, CDR2 FQGTGA, per germline. This CDR3 is built from 16 residues. This chain's CDR3 is CASSSTGQSYYNEQFF. CDR3 bases: TGTGCCAGCAGCTCCACGGGACAGAGCTACTACAATGAGCAGTTCTTC.

The sample holds many counts of this clonotype. The rearrangement uses TRBV7-8 and TRBJ2-1; TRBD2 agrees at 7 bases. The CDR3 is 18 amino acids. Trimming at V came to 3 bases and at J to 2 bases, leaving 13 bases not matched to a gene. Looked up from germline, CDR1 is SGHVS and CDR2 is FQNEAQ. CDR3: CASSFGRGGRSAYNEQFF. The CDR3 DNA reads TGTGCCAGCAGCTTCGGTCGGGGCGGGAGATCGGCCTACAATGAGCAGTTCTTC.

V is TRBV25-1 and J is TRBJ2-7; perhaps TRBD2 as D (5 bases). The germline V gene encodes CDR1 MGHDK and CDR2 SYGVNS. The V end was cut by 3 bases, the J end by 4 bases, with 16 bases between. The CDR3 consists of 15 residues. The CDR3: CASSDSGNGVYEQYF. CDR3 nucleotides: TGTGCCAGCAGTGATTCGGGGAATGGAGTTTACGAGCAGTACTTC.

Ten or more counts support this clonotype. The genes are TRBV12-3 or TRBV12-4 and TRBJ2-7; 12 nucleotides agree with TRBD2. CDR3 length equals 19 residues. With 3 bases clipped from V and 3 bases from J, the junction kept 15 bases outside the gene matches. The DNA for the CDR3 is TGTGCCAGCAGTTTGGTCCCACTAGCGGGAGGCCGGGGGATCTACGAGCAGTACTTC. It encodes CASSLVPLAGGRGIYEQYF.

The table lists this clonotype with many counts. The rearrangement joins TRBV7-8 to TRBJ2-1; D remains unclear. This CDR3 is built from 12 residues. Looked up from germline, CDR1 is SGHVS and CDR2 is FQNEAQ. V was shortened by 5 bases and J by 10 bases, with 12 bases between the two germline ends. The DNA for the CDR3 is TGTGCCAGCAGCCCGGACCGCTTGGAGCAGTTCTTC. Residues: CASSPDRLEQFF.

This clonotype appeared many times. The V call is TRBV12-3 or TRBV12-4, the J call TRBJ1-5, with D possibly TRBD1 on 6 matching bases. This CDR3 has 15 residues. V gave up 7 bases and J gave up 5 bases, with 18 bases separating them. CDR3 in amino acids: CASTSPGGGDQPQHF. The CDR3 coding sequence is TGTGCCAGCACCTCGCCCGGAGGGGGGGATCAGCCCCAGCATTTT.

The J gene is TRBJ2-5, the V gene TRBV5-1; TRBD1 aligns across 9 bases. Germline V gene lookup returns CDR1 SGHRS and CDR2 YFSETQ. V was pared by 6 bases and J by 0 bases, with 6 bases of the junction left unmatched. The CDR3 contains 15 residues. CDR3 sequence: CASKTGTGYQETQYF. CDR3 nucleotides: TGCGCCAGCAAAACCGGGACAGGGTACCAAGAGACCCAGTACTTC.

There are many counts of this clonotype. The rearrangement uses TRBV12-3 or TRBV12-4 and TRBJ1-1, with D unresolved. With 2 bases removed from V and 2 bases from J, the gap between germline ends came to 18 bases. The CDR3 covers 17 residues. The CDR3 protein is CASSLKSVATANTEAFF. The CDR3 DNA reads as TGTGCCAGCAGTTTAAAATCCGTGGCCACAGCCAACACTGAAGCTTTCTTT.

This clonotype was recorded at least ten times. The rearrangement joins TRBV13 to TRBJ2-2; D unresolved. Germline CDR1 reads PRHDT; CDR2 reads FYEKMQ (reference sequence). This CDR3 region has 16 residues. The V gene lost 5 bases and the J gene lost 4 bases, with 17 bases spanning the gap. The CDR3 nucleotides read TGTGCCAGCAGCGGGCACGTGGTCCTACTCACCGGGGAGCTGTTTTTT. The encoded protein is CASSGHVVLLTGELFF.

Remarks on this clonotype: A much larger clone lies a single base off, so this may be a read error. V usage is TRBV10-3 and J usage is TRBJ1-1; D gene uncertain. Germline V gives CDR1 ENHRY, CDR2 SYGVKD. This CDR3 is built from 12 residues. Trimming took off 3 bases at V and 1 base at J, with 3 bases between the two ends. The CDR3 bases are TGTGCCATCAGTGACGCGAACACTGAAGCTTTCTTT. As protein: CAISDANTEAFF.

This clonotype appeared many times. The chain joins TRBV6-6 to TRBJ1-4; no clear D. The CDR3 spans 11 residues. The germline V gene encodes CDR1 MNHNY and CDR2 SVGAGI (reference sequence). V was shortened by 4 bases and J by 12 bases, with 9 bases between the two germline ends. The chain's CDR3 is CASSFRGELFF. CDR3 nucleotide sequence: TGTGCCAGCAGTTTTCGTGGGGAACTGTTTTTT.

This clonotype was seen repeatedly, ten times or more. V gene TRBV4-1 combines with J gene TRBJ2-7, with D unclear. CDR3 length: 15 residues. The germline V gene has CDR1 MGHRA and CDR2 YSYEKL. Trimming removed 1 base at V and 2 bases at J, with 12 bases between. The CDR3 bases are TGCGCCAGCAGCCAAGTTCCCCAGGCCACCTACGAGCAGTACTTC. It encodes CASSQVPQATYEQYF.

In this sample, this clonotype turned up once. The CDR3 loop is CASSIAGDFSGNTIYF. In DNA form, the CDR3 reads TGTGCCAGTAGTATTGCAGGGGACTTCTCTGGAAACACCATATATTTT. V usage is TRBV19 and J usage is TRBJ1-3, with D perhaps matching TRBD1 (6 bases). This CDR3 is 16 amino acids long. Trimming stripped 3 bases from V and 0 bases from J, with 12 bases between. From germline, CDR1 is LNHDA and CDR2 SQIVND (reference sequence). Full variable domain (remainder filled in from reference TRBV19 and TRBJ1-3): DGGITQSPKYLFRKEGQNVTLSCEQNLNHDAMYWYRQDPGQGLRLIYYSQIVNDFQKGDIAEGYSVSREKKESFPLTVTSAQKNPTAFYLCASSIAGDFSGNTIYFGEGSWLTVV.

The count of this clonotype is one. The junction departs from germline at one end; a sequencing error may be responsible. V gene TRBV15 combines with J gene TRBJ1-6; D uncertain. CDR1 is LNHNV and CDR2 is YYDKDF in the germline V gene (reference sequence). The CDR3 is 19 amino acids. CDR3: CATSRDYRLMSSYNSPLQF. The CDR3 coding sequence is TGTGCCACCAGCAGAGATTATAGGCTGATGAGCTCCTATAATTCACCCCTCCAATTT.

The chain recombines TRBV4-2 with TRBJ2-7, with 9 bases fitting TRBD2. This CDR3 has 16 amino acids. Germline trimming cut 1 base from V and 4 bases from J; bases unmatched to any gene: 8. Germline V gene lookup returns CDR1 LGHNA and CDR2 YNFKEQ. The CDR3 DNA reads as TGTGCCAGCAGCCAAGCCTCGACTAGCGGTTTTTACGAGCAGTACTTC. Protein sequence: CASSQASTSGFYEQYF.

The V gene is TRBV3-1, the J gene TRBJ2-1; 9 nucleotides align to TRBD1. Trimming cost V 1 base and J 6 bases; bases outside gene matches: 4. The CDR3 runs 15 residues. Germline assignment: CDR1 LGHDT and CDR2 YNNKEL (reference sequence). This CDR3 is CASSQVNRGLNEQFF. The CDR3 bases are TGTGCCAGCAGCCAAGTGAACAGGGGGCTCAATGAGCAGTTCTTC.

This clonotype occurred many times. The chain uses TRBV7-9 and TRBJ2-1; TRBD2 might be the D (6 bases). CDR1 SEHNR and CDR2 FQNEAQ come from the germline V gene (reference sequence). V was pared by 5 bases and J by 8 bases, with 19 bases between. The CDR3 sequence is 15 residues long. CDR3 residues: CASSPPPGERDEQFF. As DNA, the CDR3 is TGTGCCAGCAGCCCCCCCCCGGGGGAGAGGGATGAGCAGTTCTTC.

V and J are TRBV11-2 and TRBJ1-6, with D possibly TRBD1 on 6 matching bases. V was clipped by 0 bases and J by 10 bases, with 22 bases between them. The germline gives CDR1 SGHAT, CDR2 FQNNGV. The CDR3 runs 18 residues. DNA for the CDR3: TGTGCCAGCAGCTTAGATGGGTTCGAGGGGGGGTTACGGTCACCCCTCCACTTT. Its translation: CASSLDGFEGGLRSPLHF.

This clonotype was counted at least ten times. The chain recombines TRBV7-8 with TRBJ1-4, with unresolved D. The CDR3 has 11 residues. From germline, CDR1 is SGHVS and CDR2 FQNEAQ. Trimming left V 4 bases short and J 5 bases short, with 2 bases between. This CDR3 is CASSWNEKLFF. CDR3 coding DNA: TGTGCCAGCAGCTGGAATGAAAAACTGTTTTTT.